Below, 15 T cell receptor beta chains from the same sample are listed, as sequenced in a study of T cell clonality in common variable immunodeficiency. Assay used: immunoSEQ multiplex PCR; TCRdb lists only in-frame clones, some missing. Captured here are about 43,000 clones, none seen once; the top ten comprise about 2.2%. The specimen sequenced was peripheral blood mononuclear cells. These receptors were obtained from a person between 18 and 70 years old in good health.

Many counts were recorded for this clone. The CDR3 goes on 3 residues after the read ends, and that part is filled in from the germline J gene. The chain has TRBV5-1 and TRBJ2-1, with 12 bases matching TRBD2. This CDR3 comprises 17 residues. Germline trimming cut 2 bases from V and 1 base from J; bases unmatched to any gene: 4. Germline V gene sequence: CDR1 SGHRS, CDR2 YFSETQ. CDR3 DNA (partial): TGCGCCAGCAGCTTACAGACTAGCGGGGGTTCCTACAATGAG. This encodes CASSLQTSGGSYNE. The entire CDR3 sequence reads CASSLQTSGGSYNEQFF.

Only a few counts were recorded for this clone. The CDR3 reads CASSGALRTGTDDYTF. Partial CDR3 DNA: TGTGCCAGCAGTGGGGCCTTAAGGACAGGGACTGATGAC. The rearrangement links TRBV6-1 to TRBJ1-2; 8 nucleotides match TRBD1. The read gets to within 3 residues of the CDR3 end, and the germline J gene fills in the rest. The CDR3 sequence is 16 residues long. The germline CDR1 and CDR2 sequences are MNHNS and SASEGT.

This clone was counted at least ten times. An end of the junction does not agree with germline; a read error may underlie this. The observed sequence ends 3 residues before the CDR3 terminus, with the missing tail filled in from the germline J gene. V usage is TRBV4-2 and J usage is TRBJ2-2, with 12 positions matching TRBD2. Germline V gene sequence: CDR1 LGHNA, CDR2 YNFKEQ. The CDR3 is made up of 18 amino acids. The part of the CDR3 DNA that was read is TGCGCCAGCAGCCAAGGCCTAGCGGGGGGGCGCCACACCGGGGAG. Protein: CASSQGLAGGRHTGE. The CDR3 in full is CASSQGLAGGRHTGELFF.

The sample holds many counts of this clone. The read is 3 residues too short to cover the CDR3 end, so that end is filled in from the germline J gene. This rearrangement joins TRBV10-3 to TRBJ1-1; 10 bases align to TRBD1. The germline V gene encodes CDR1 ENHRY and CDR2 SYGVKD. V was clipped by 3 bases and J by 3 bases; unmatched bases: 7. This CDR3 spans 16 amino acids. Partial CDR3 DNA: TGTGCCATCAGTGAAACCCGGGACAGGGGAGACACTGAA. It is translated as CAISETRDRGDTE. The whole CDR3 reads CAISETRDRGDTEAFF.

The table lists this clone with many counts. CDR3 protein: CASSETRGLVQPQHF. The CDR3 DNA, read in part, is TGTGCCAGCAGTGAAACCAGGGGGCTCGTTCAGCCC. This chain connects TRBV6-1 to TRBJ1-5; 8 positions match TRBD1. The CDR3 end lies 3 residues beyond the end of the read and is filled in from the germline J gene. The CDR3 is 15 residues long. Germline CDR1 and CDR2: MNHNS and SASEGT. After removal of 2 bases from V and 6 bases from J, the junction contained 6 bases not matched to a gene.

This clone was seen repeatedly, ten times or more. The read terminates 3 residues before the CDR3 end, so the remaining end is supplied by the germline J gene. V is TRBV20-1 and J is TRBJ2-5, with 8 bases matching TRBD2. In germline, CDR1 is DFQATT, CDR2 SNEGSKA (reference sequence). There are 13 residues in the CDR3. The V gene end was trimmed by 7 bases and the J gene end by 2 bases; junction bases not matched to a gene: 6. The CDR3 bases that were read are TGCAGTGTCCCGGTAGCGGGACAAGAGACC. Its translation: CSVPVAGQET. The whole CDR3 region reads CSVPVAGQETQYF.

This clone was recorded many times. The read comes to an end 3 residues before the CDR3 does, leaving the germline J gene to fill in the end. The rearrangement links TRBV4-1 to TRBJ2-3, with D uncertain. Germline CDR1 reads MGHRA; CDR2 reads YSYEKL. Trimming cost V 3 bases and J 4 bases, with 11 bases left between them. The CDR3 has 14 residues. The covered CDR3 bases are TGCGCCAGCAGCCACGCACTAAGCCCAGATACG. This codes for CASSHALSPDT. The entire CDR3 is CASSHALSPDTQYF.

This clone has a count of ten or more. The sequenced fragment ends 3 residues before the CDR3 boundary, so the rest is inferred from the germline J gene. The chain couples TRBV19 to TRBJ2-1; 9 positions match TRBD2. Trimming at V came to 1 base and at J to 4 bases, leaving 5 bases not matched to a gene. CDR1 LNHDA and CDR2 SQIVND come from the germline V gene (reference sequence). This CDR3 is built from 16 residues. CDR3 protein: CASSIGGGRGYNEQFF. CDR3 DNA (partial): TGTGCCAGTAGTATAGGAGGCGGGAGGGGGTACAATGAG.

This clone was counted many times. Sequencing ends 3 residues short of the CDR3 end; the germline J gene provides the rest. The chain couples TRBV30 to TRBJ1-4; tentative D call: TRBD1 (6 bases). The CDR3 has 14 residues. Trimming cost V 3 bases and J 5 bases, with 13 bases left between them. Germline-derived CDR1 and CDR2 are GTSNPN and SVGIG (reference sequence). CDR3 region: CAWRGAGGNEKLFF. CDR3 DNA, as far as it was read: TGTGCCTGGAGGGGGGCGGGGGGAAATGAAAAA. The variable domain in full, with the rest retrieved from reference TRBV30 and TRBJ1-4, is SQTIHQWPATLVQPVGSPLSLECTVEGTSNPNLYWYRQAAGRGLQLLFYSVGIGQISSEVPQNLSASRPQDRQFILSSKKLLLSDSGFYLCAWRGAGGNEKLFFGSGTQLSVL.

This clone turned up a few times. The read is 3 residues too short to cover the CDR3 end, so that end is filled in from the germline J gene. The V gene is TRBV19, the J gene TRBJ2-7; TRBD1 is a possible D gene (6 bases). V was clipped by 9 bases and J by 5 bases, with 17 bases between them. Germline V gene lookup returns CDR1 LNHDA and CDR2 SQIVND (reference sequence). The CDR3 has 13 residues. CDR3 in amino acids: CASSPGTRDEQYF. The sequenced CDR3 bases are TGTGCCAGCAGTCCCGGGACAAGGGACGAG.

This clone was recorded at least ten times. The CDR3 end is not reached by the read, which stops 3 residues before it; the germline J gene fills it in. The rearrangement uses TRBV5-4 and TRBJ1-2; perhaps TRBD1 as D (5 bases). Trimming cost V 4 bases and J 6 bases, with 19 bases left between them. CDR1 and CDR2 from the germline V gene are SGHNT and YYREEE (reference sequence). CDR3 length equals 15 residues. CDR3 loop: CASSPVQSRADGYTF. CDR3 DNA, as far as it was read: TGTGCCAGCAGCCCGGTCCAGTCCAGGGCAGATGGC.

This clone was counted between two and nine times. The read ends 3 residues before the CDR3 terminus; that terminus is restored from the germline J gene. The rearrangement uses TRBV11-2 and TRBJ2-7, with D perhaps TRBD2 (6 bases). V lost 0 bases and J lost 6, with 6 bases in between. The CDR3 is made up of 12 amino acids. CDR1 is SGHAT, CDR2 FQNNGV, per germline. The CDR3 bases that were read are TGTGCCAGCAGCTTAGACGGGGGCGAG. It is translated as CASSLDGGE. In full, the CDR3 is CASSLDGGEQYF.

In this sample, this clone turned up many times. The CDR3 goes on 3 residues after the read ends, and that part is filled in from the germline J gene. The gene calls are TRBV7-9 and TRBJ1-4, with D possibly TRBD1 on 5 matching bases. This CDR3 contains 15 residues. The V end was cut by 2 bases, the J end by 3 bases, with 10 bases between. Germline V gives CDR1 SEHNR, CDR2 FQNEAQ (reference sequence). This CDR3 reads CASSLNTGSNEKLFF. CDR3 bases read: TGTGCCAGCAGCTTAAACACAGGTTCTAATGAAAAA.

This clone was counted at least ten times. The CDR3 is cut off 3 residues early in the read; its end comes from the germline J gene. The gene calls are TRBV10-1 and TRBJ2-2; the match to TRBD1 covers 10 bases. The V segment lost 7 bases and the J segment 4 bases; nucleotides outside the gene matches: 3. Germline V gives CDR1 WNHNN, CDR2 SYGVQD (reference sequence). The CDR3 length is 14 residues. This CDR3 is CASKGDRGTGELFF. The covered CDR3 bases are TGCGCCAGCAAGGGGGACAGGGGCACCGGGGAG.

This clone was counted a few times. The read gets to within 3 residues of the CDR3 end, and the germline J gene fills in the rest. The chain couples TRBV5-6 to TRBJ1-2, with a tentative D call TRBD1 (5 bases). From germline, CDR1 is SGHDT and CDR2 YYEEEE. V gave up 2 bases and J gave up 7 bases, with 9 bases separating them. This CDR3 is built from 12 residues. CDR3 amino acids: CASSFAGSGYTF. CDR3 DNA, as far as it was read: TGTGCCAGCAGCTTCGCAGGGTCTGGC. The full variable domain, its missing parts supplied by reference TRBV5-6 and TRBJ1-2, is DAGVTQSPTHLIKTRGQQVTLRCSPKSGHDTVSWYQQALGQGPQFIFQYYEEEERQRGNFPDRFSGHQFPNYSSELNVNALLLGDSALYLCASSFAGSGYTFGSGTRLTVV.